These T cell receptor beta chains were read from a single sample in a study of Ad26.COV2.S vaccination and SARS-CoV-2 variants. The assay was immunoSEQ multiplex PCR, and TCRdb's table has in-frame clones only and misses some. In the table there are hundreds of thousands of clones, roughly 87% of which are singletons. The specimen was peripheral blood, collected in a trial of Ad26.COV2.S vaccine versus placebo. Receptor source: a person between 18 and 59 years old who received the Ad26.COV2.S COVID-19 vaccine or a placebo. Each CDR3 is given with its conserved first and last residue. The D gene is left open where the match is weak.

cdr3_aa: CASSLPSGEKLFF
cdr3_nt: TGTGCCAGCAGCTTACCCTCCGGTGAAAAACTGTTTTTT
d_call: NA
j_call: TRBJ1-4
v_call: TRBV7-6

cdr3_aa: CASSTGQFNEQFF
cdr3_nt: TGTGCCAGCTCCACCGGGCAGTTCAATGAGCAGTTCTTC
d_call: NA
j_call: TRBJ2-1
v_call: TRBV11-3

cdr3_aa: CSVEDAQGGTGELFF
cdr3_nt: TGCAGCGTTGAAGATGCACAGGGTGGCACCGGGGAGCTGTTTTTT
d_call: NA
j_call: TRBJ2-2
v_call: TRBV29-1

cdr3_aa: CASSQGAGGREETQYF
cdr3_nt: TGCGCCAGCAGCCAAGGAGCGGGGGGGCGGGAAGAGACCCAGTACTTC
d_call: TRBD2
j_call: TRBJ2-5
v_call: TRBV4-3

cdr3_aa: CASSLPGPYNEQFF
cdr3_nt: TGCGCCAGCAGCTTACCTGGTCCCTACAATGAGCAGTTCTTC
d_call: NA
j_call: TRBJ2-1
v_call: TRBV5-1

cdr3_aa: CASSPGLEGLLEQFF
cdr3_nt: TGTGCCAGCAGTCCAGGACTAGAGGGCCTTTTGGAGCAGTTCTTC
d_call: TRBD2
j_call: TRBJ2-1
v_call: TRBV6-5

cdr3_aa: CASSIGYTGELFF
cdr3_nt: TGTGCCAGTAGTATAGGATACACCGGGGAGCTGTTTTTT
d_call: NA
j_call: TRBJ2-2
v_call: TRBV19

cdr3_aa: CASSQPSGLPKSVFAGYGYTF
cdr3_nt: TGTGCCAGCAGTCAACCCTCGGGACTCCCGAAATCAGTATTCGCGGGCTATGGCTACACCTTC
d_call: NA
j_call: TRBJ1-2
v_call: TRBV6-6

cdr3_aa: CASSLGLGGYYGYTF
cdr3_nt: TGTGCCAGCAGCTTGGGGTTGGGGGGTTACTATGGCTACACCTTC
d_call: NA
j_call: TRBJ1-2
v_call: TRBV5-5

cdr3_aa: CASSSDKGGEQFF
cdr3_nt: TGTGCCAGCAGTAGTGATAAGGGAGGGGAGCAGTTCTTC
d_call: TRBD2
j_call: TRBJ2-1
v_call: TRBV2

cdr3_aa: CASSQGGKLFF
cdr3_nt: TGTGCCAGCAGTCAAGGGGGAAAACTGTTTTTT
d_call: NA
j_call: TRBJ1-4
v_call: TRBV6-2/TRBV6-3

cdr3_aa: CASSDSPTNYGYTF
cdr3_nt: TGTGCCAGCAGTGACAGCCCAACTAACTATGGCTACACCTTC
d_call: NA
j_call: TRBJ1-2
v_call: TRBV6-2/TRBV6-3

cdr3_aa: CASSVEGASPGTTDTQYF
cdr3_nt: TGTGCCAGCAGCGTTGAGGGGGCTAGCCCGGGGACAACAGATACGCAGTATTTT
d_call: TRBD1
j_call: TRBJ2-3
v_call: TRBV9

cdr3_aa: CASSLGNSPLHF
cdr3_nt: TGTGCCAGCAGCTTGGGAAATTCACCCCTCCACTTT
d_call: NA
j_call: TRBJ1-6
v_call: TRBV11-2

cdr3_aa: CASSDLAGDTQYF
cdr3_nt: TGTGCCAGCAGTGACCTAGCGGGGGATACGCAGTATTTT
d_call: TRBD2
j_call: TRBJ2-3
v_call: TRBV2